Listed below are T cell receptor beta chains from one sample, sequenced in a study of spatial heterogeneity in lung cancer. TCRdb fed the 5' RACE reads into MiXCR, producing one record per CDR3 protein. The sample contains roughly 75,000 distinct CDR3 sequences, about 14% of which appear only once. The sequences come from PBMCs, collected at surgery. All receptors come from a male donor with early-stage non-small cell lung cancer. CDR3s include the opening cysteine and the closing phenylalanine or tryptophan. A D gene is named only where the DNA matches it firmly. For some rows the clone size is stated as once, few or many, or as a class when expanded; others skip it.

clone_size j_call v_call d_call cdr3_length cdr3_nt cdr3_aa
. TRBJ2-3 TRBV10-3 TRBD2 15 TGTGCCATCAGGAAAGGACTAGCCGTCGAAGATACGCAGTATTTT CAIRKGLAVEDTQYF
few TRBJ2-1 TRBV9 . 17 TGTGCCAGCAGCGTAGGTGCAAGCGGGACAGTATTGTTGGAGCAGTTCTTC CASSVGASGTVLLEQFF
. TRBJ1-5 TRBV7-2 . 13 TGTGCCAGCAGCTTAGAGAGGGCCCAGCCCCAGCATTTT CASSLERAQPQHF
few TRBJ1-1 TRBV4-2 . 14 TGTGCCAGCAGCTTCTCTGGTGGGAACACTGAAGCTTTCTTT CASSFSGGNTEAFF
few TRBJ2-2 TRBV6-1 TRBD1 14 TGTGCCAGCAGTCTAGACAGGGTAGCCGGGGAGCTGTTTTTT CASSLDRVAGELFF
few TRBJ1-1 TRBV18 . 16 TGTGCCAGCTCACCAACGAGGCAGGGAATAGACACTGAAGCTTTCTTT CASSPTRQGIDTEAFF
. TRBJ2-7 TRBV20-1 . 13 TGCAGTGCCAAGGGGCCTGGTCCATACGAGCAGTACTTC CSAKGPGPYEQYF
. TRBJ1-2 TRBV5-1 TRBD1 16 TGCGCCAGCAGCTGGAACCCGGGACAGAACTACTATGGCTACACCTTC CASSWNPGQNYYGYTF
. TRBJ2-7 TRBV15 TRBD2 15 TGTGCCACCAGCAGAGAACCTAGCGGGAGATACGAGCAGTACTTC CATSREPSGRYEQYF
. TRBJ1-1 TRBV5-1 . 16 TGCGCCAGCAGCCCACTGGACTTGAGGGGCCTATCTGAAGCTTTCTTT CASSPLDLRGLSEAFF
many TRBJ1-5 TRBV6-2/TRBV6-3 TRBD1 19 TGTGCCAGCAGTTACTCGGAAACCGGGACAGCTTATAGCAATCAGCCCCAGCATTTT CASSYSETGTAYSNQPQHF
. TRBJ1-3 TRBV19 TRBD1 14 TGTGCCACCGACAGGGGGTTGTCTGGAAACACCATATATTTT CATDRGLSGNTIYF